Below are 31 T cell receptor beta chains sequenced from a single sample in a study of radiotherapy plus CTLA-4 blockade in lung cancer. Only in-frame clones appear in the TCRdb table, and some are missing; sequencing was by immunoSEQ multiplex PCR. Of nearly 95,000 clones in the sample, roughly 80% are singletons; the top ten hold roughly a quarter. The material sequenced was peripheral blood, taken from a patient treated with radiotherapy plus ipilimumab. These receptors were collected from a human donor with non-small cell lung cancer that progressed on radiotherapy plus ipilimumab.

The CDR3, as DNA: TGTGCCAGCAGTCGAGGGGTACACACGAACACTGAAGCTTTCTTT. Protein sequence: CASSRGVHTNTEAFF. The rearrangement links TRBV6-5 to TRBJ1-1; perhaps TRBD1 as D (5 bases). Looked up from germline, CDR1 is MNHEY and CDR2 is SVGAGI. V was shortened by 5 bases and J by 1 base, with 14 bases between the two germline ends. The CDR3 runs 15 residues.

This sequence joins TRBV6-1 and TRBJ2-7; 7 nucleotides agree with TRBD2. Germline V CDR1 and CDR2: MNHNS, SASEGT. The trim removed 0 bases at V and 6 bases at J, leaving 5 bases unmatched. The CDR3 is 14 amino acids. The CDR3, as DNA: TGTGCCAGCAGTGAAGCGCTTCCGGGGGGCGAGCAGTACTTC. Translated, it gives CASSEALPGGEQYF.

The chain uses TRBV7-2 and TRBJ2-2; D is possibly TRBD2 (5 bases). Trimming took 5 bases from V and 5 from J, leaving 21 bases between them. The CDR3 is made up of 17 amino acids. CDR1 is SGHTA and CDR2 is FQGNSA in the germline V gene. CDR3 protein: CASSPSRLARTTGELFF. The CDR3, as DNA: TGTGCCAGCAGCCCAAGTAGGCTAGCCCGAACAACCGGGGAGCTGTTTTTT.

This chain uses TRBV7-8 with TRBJ2-1; no clear D. This CDR3 contains 13 residues. Germline CDR1 and CDR2: SGHVS and FQNEAQ. V lost 1 base and J lost 7, with 8 bases in between. For the CDR3, the DNA is TGTGCCAGCAGCTTAGGAGATTGGAATGAGCAGTTCTTC. It is translated as CASSLGDWNEQFF.

The CDR3 is CASSITPDTQYF. In nucleotides, the CDR3 is TGTGCCAGCAGCATTACTCCAGATACGCAGTATTTT. The V call is TRBV7-3, the J call TRBJ2-3; no clear D. Trimming cost V 5 bases and J 4 bases, with 7 bases left between them. Germline values: CDR1 SGHTA, CDR2 FQGTGA. This CDR3 contains 12 residues. Full variable domain (rest looked up from reference TRBV7-3 and TRBJ2-3): GAGVSQTPSNKVTEKGKYVELRCDPISGHTALYWYRQSLGQGPEFLIYFQGTGAADDSGLPNDRFFAVRPEGSVSTLKIQRTERGDSAVYLCASSITPDTQYFGPGTRLTVL.

The chain is built from TRBV25-1 and TRBJ2-3, with D tentatively TRBD1 or TRBD2 (5 bases each). The CDR3 spans 15 residues. The V gene's germline CDR1 is MGHDK and CDR2 SYGVNS. Deletions cut 6 bases from V and 3 bases from J, with 16 bases between. For the CDR3, the DNA is TGTGCCAGCAGCCTAACCCGGGACCAGACAGATACGCAGTATTTT. It codes for CASSLTRDQTDTQYF.

The chain uses TRBV4-2 and TRBJ2-5; 15 bases map to TRBD2. V lost 0 bases to trimming and J lost 1 base; unmatched junction nucleotides: 3. Germline CDR1 is LGHNA and CDR2 is YNFKEQ. The CDR3 is 18 residues long. In DNA, the CDR3 is TGTGCCAGCAGCCAAGAGGAGGGACTAGCGGGAGGCCAAGAGACCCAGTACTTC. Translation: CASSQEEGLAGGQETQYF.

This clone came up a few times. One end of the junction does not line up with germline, which may come from a read error. The gene calls are TRBV19 and TRBJ2-7; 10 positions match TRBD2. CDR1 is LNHDA, CDR2 SQIVND, per germline (reference sequence). The CDR3 has 13 residues. The DNA for the CDR3 is TGTGCCAGTAGTGCGGGCCTAGCGGGAGCTGTCAGTTTC. Translation gives CASSAGLAGAVSF. Full variable domain (outside the CDR3, taken from reference TRBV19 and TRBJ2-7): DGGITQSPKYLFRKEGQNVTLSCEQNLNHDAMYWYRQDPGQGLRLIYYSQIVNDFQKGDIAEGYSVSREKKESFPLTVTSAQKNPTAFYLCASSAGLAGAVSFGPGTRLTVT.

The chain carries TRBV5-1 and TRBJ1-4; D is unresolved. The CDR3 sequence is 16 residues long. Trimming left V 0 bases short and J 3 bases short, with 12 bases between. Looked up from germline, CDR1 is SGHRS and CDR2 is YFSETQ. The CDR3 protein is CASSLAVGLSNEKLFF. DNA of the CDR3: TGCGCCAGCAGCTTGGCCGTGGGTCTCTCTAATGAAAAACTGTTTTTT. Variable domain in full (rest from reference TRBV5-1 and TRBJ1-4): KAGVTQTPRYLIKTRGQQVTLSCSPISGHRSVSWYQQTPGQGLQFLFEYFSETQRNKGNFPGRFSGRQFSNSRSEMNVSTLELGDSALYLCASSLAVGLSNEKLFFGSGTQLSVL.

This chain links TRBV9 with TRBJ2-2, with D perhaps matching TRBD1 (7 bases). V dropped 1 base and J dropped 7 bases, with 17 bases sitting between them. The CDR3 totals 16 residues. The germline V gene has CDR1 SGDLS and CDR2 YYNGEE. The CDR3 region is CASSVRVEGAGGELFF. DNA of the CDR3: TGTGCCAGCAGCGTAAGGGTGGAGGGGGCGGGCGGGGAGCTGTTTTTT.

This clone was observed a handful of times. The genes are TRBV11-2 and TRBJ2-5; 7 positions agree with TRBD1. CDR1 is SGHAT, CDR2 FQNNGV, per germline. J lost 2 bases, V lost 0 bases, and 9 bases had no gene match. This CDR3 is 17 amino acids long. CDR3 protein: CASSLDLRGLGQETQYF. The CDR3 DNA is TGTGCCAGCAGCTTAGATTTAAGGGGGCTTGGACAAGAGACCCAGTACTTC.

The chain uses TRBV7-8 and TRBJ2-4, with TRBD1 as a possible D gene (6 bases). Germline V gene data show CDR1 as SGHVS and CDR2 as FQNEAQ. The V and J ends lost 1 base and 3 bases respectively, with 13 bases between them. This CDR3 region has 16 residues. CDR3 in amino acids: CASSLGRGKDKNIQYF. CDR3 DNA: TGTGCCAGCAGCTTAGGCAGGGGCAAGGACAAAAACATTCAGTACTTC.

This clone was seen more than once but under ten times. The genes are TRBV18 and TRBJ2-2; D is ambiguous. The CDR3 covers 12 residues. Germline assignment: CDR1 KGHSH and CDR2 LQKENI. Trimming took off 5 bases at V and 3 bases at J, with 4 bases between the two ends. This chain's CDR3 is CASSIYTGELFF. In DNA, the CDR3 is TGTGCCAGCTCAATATACACCGGGGAGCTGTTTTTT.

The chain couples TRBV27 to TRBJ1-4, with D unclear. This CDR3 is built from 14 residues. The germline CDR1 and CDR2 sequences are MNHEY and SMNVEV (reference sequence). V was clipped by 3 bases and J by 7 bases, with 12 bases between them. CDR3 nucleotide sequence: TGTGCCAGCAGTTTTGTGGGTCCCGGTGAAAAACTGTTTTTT. Amino acid sequence: CASSFVGPGEKLFF.

This clone was detected a few times. The V call is TRBV7-3, the J call TRBJ1-2; TRBD1 aligns across 7 bases. CDR1 and CDR2 (germline): SGHTA, FQGTGA. There are 16 residues in the CDR3. After removal of 5 bases from V and 0 bases from J, the junction contained 9 bases not matched to a gene. The CDR3 nucleotides read TGTGCCAGCAGCCGGCGGGACAGCGGAGCTAACTATGGCTACACCTTC. This codes for CASSRRDSGANYGYTF.

DNA of the CDR3: TGTGCCAGCAGCAAAGTGGCGGACTACGAGCAGTACGTC. It codes for CASSKVADYEQYV. The genes are TRBV21-1 and TRBJ2-7; the DNA was not used to check the table's D call, TRBD2. TRBV21-1 is tagged as a pseudogene. The CDR3 spans 13 residues.

As to this clone: The same CDR3 is also encoded by other DNA sequences in this sample. The chain links TRBV4-1 to TRBJ2-7, with 8 bases identical to TRBD2. Germline-derived CDR1 and CDR2 are MGHRA and YSYEKL. The CDR3 is made up of 18 amino acids. J gave up 0 bases and V 2 bases, and 12 bases lay outside the gene matches. DNA of the CDR3: TGCGCCAGCAGCCAACTCGGGCTAGCGGGCACTAGCTCCTACGAGCAGTACTTC. The encoded protein is CASSQLGLAGTSSYEQYF.

The V and J genes are TRBV5-6 and TRBJ1-4, with 11 bases lining up with TRBD1. V trimming: 3 bases; J trimming: 7 bases; junction bases outside the gene matches: 5. Germline V CDR1 and CDR2: SGHDT, YYEEEE. This CDR3 has 15 amino acids. The CDR3 reads CASSSRDRGVEKLFF. In DNA form, the CDR3 reads TGTGCCAGCAGCTCCCGGGACAGGGGGGTTGAAAAACTGTTTTTT.

A single count supports this clone. Its ends do not fully match the called genes, so a read error is possible. The chain recombines TRBV7-7 with TRBJ2-2, with 9 bases identical to TRBD2. Per the germline V gene, CDR1 is SSHAT and CDR2 is FNYEAQ (reference sequence). There are 15 residues in the CDR3. Here the CDR3 reads CASSSTSGHTGELFF. The DNA of the CDR3 is TGTGCTAGCAGCTCCACTAGCGGGCACACCGGGGAGCTGTTTTTT.

This clone appeared a few times. CDR3 in amino acids: CASSYWRKGSPNEQFF. DNA for the CDR3: TGTGCCAGCAGTTACTGGCGAAAGGGGTCCCCCAATGAGCAGTTCTTC. This rearrangement joins TRBV6-5 to TRBJ2-1, with a tentative D call TRBD1 (5 bases). This CDR3 has 16 amino acids. Deletions cut 1 base from V and 6 bases from J, with 16 bases between. The germline V gene has CDR1 MNHEY and CDR2 SVGAGI.

This clone has a handful of counts. This rearrangement joins TRBV18 to TRBJ1-1, with D hard to call. Germline assignment: CDR1 KGHSH and CDR2 LQKENI. This CDR3 region has 12 residues. Trimming removed 6 bases at V and 4 bases at J, with 9 bases between. The CDR3 DNA is TGTGCCAGCTCGCCCCAAGGCACTGAAGCTTTCTTT. Protein: CASSPQGTEAFF. Full variable domain (rest looked up from reference TRBV18 and TRBJ1-1): NAGVMQNPRHLVRRRGQEARLRCSPMKGHSHVYWYRQLPEEGLKFMVYLQKENIIDESGMPKERFSAEFPKEGPSILRIQQVVRGDSAAYFCASSPQGTEAFFGQGTRLTVV.

A word on this clone: The sample carries other DNA sequences with the same CDR3. The chain is built from TRBV6-1 and TRBJ2-2; 7 bases fit TRBD1. The V gene's germline CDR1 is MNHNS and CDR2 SASEGT. The CDR3 is 14 residues long. V was clipped by 6 bases and J by 1 base; unmatched bases: 2. CDR3 in amino acids: CASRRDRNTGELFF. The CDR3, as DNA: TGTGCCAGCAGGAGGGACAGGAACACCGGGGAGCTGTTTTTT.

This chain connects TRBV13 to TRBJ2-3, with 11 bases fitting TRBD2. From germline, CDR1 is PRHDT and CDR2 FYEKMQ (reference sequence). J gave up 5 bases and V 4 bases, and 8 bases lay outside the gene matches. This CDR3 spans 16 amino acids. CDR3 in DNA: TGTGCCAGCAGCTCACGACTAGCGGGGTTGGTAGATACGCAGTATTTT. Amino acids: CASSSRLAGLVDTQYF.

The V and J genes are TRBV10-3 and TRBJ1-6; the D gene is possibly TRBD1 (6 bases). CDR1 and CDR2 (germline): ENHRY, SYGVKD. The CDR3 is made up of 12 amino acids. Trimming cost V 0 bases and J 14 bases, with 8 bases left between them. In DNA form, the CDR3 reads TGTGCCATCAGTGAGTCGGGGACAACCCTCCACTTT. It specifies CAISESGTTLHF.

The V gene is TRBV7-3, the J gene TRBJ2-1, with D possibly being TRBD1 (6 bases). The V and J ends lost 1 base and 7 bases respectively, with 11 bases between them. The length of the CDR3 is 14 residues. The germline gives CDR1 SGHTA, CDR2 FQGTGA. The CDR3 is CASSLRWGQNEQFF. The CDR3 DNA sequence: TGTGCCAGCAGCTTAAGGTGGGGGCAGAATGAGCAGTTCTTC.

The chain carries TRBV7-3 and TRBJ2-5, with D hard to call. The V end was cut by 5 bases, the J end by 4 bases, with 20 bases between. Germline V gene lookup returns CDR1 SGHTA and CDR2 FQGTGA. The CDR3 length is 16 residues. CDR3 coding DNA: TGTGCCAGCAGCCCACCCGGGCCCTCCCCGGGAGAGACCCAGTACTTC. This gives the protein CASSPPGPSPGETQYF.

The chain employs TRBV7-9 and TRBJ2-3; 10 bases fit TRBD2. The CDR3 has 15 residues. V shed 5 bases and J 0 bases; nucleotides not matched to a gene: 2. The germline V gene has CDR1 SEHNR and CDR2 FQNEAQ (reference sequence). CDR3 DNA sequence: TGTGCCAGCAGCCCGACTAGCGGGAGCACAGATACGCAGTATTTT. Its translation: CASSPTSGSTDTQYF.

This chain links TRBV9 with TRBJ2-3; D might be TRBD2 (5 bases). The V gene's germline CDR1 is SGDLS and CDR2 YYNGEE. Trimming took off 3 bases at V and 6 bases at J, with 11 bases between the two ends. The CDR3 length is 13 residues. The CDR3 region is CASSASSADTQYF. The CDR3 nucleotides read TGTGCCAGCAGCGCTAGCAGTGCGGATACGCAGTATTTT.

The chain has TRBV7-6 and TRBJ2-1, with no clear D. Trimming stripped 5 bases from V and 0 bases from J, with 11 bases between. This CDR3 contains 15 residues. CDR1 SGHVS and CDR2 FNYEAQ come from the germline V gene. The CDR3 nucleotides are TGTGCCAGCAGCGCAACCGAGAGCTCCTACAATGAGCAGTTCTTC. This gives the protein CASSATESSYNEQFF.

This chain connects TRBV6-5 to TRBJ2-5; 7 nucleotides line up with TRBD2. CDR3 size: 13 residues. The germline gives CDR1 MNHEY, CDR2 SVGAGI. Trimming took 4 bases from V and 5 from J; bases not matched to a gene: 4. The CDR3 region has the DNA TGTGCCAGCAGTTTTAGCGGGTTCGAGACCCAGTACTTC. Its protein product is CASSFSGFETQYF.

This rearrangement joins TRBV30 to TRBJ2-3; the match to TRBD2 covers 9 bases. Germline CDR1 and CDR2: GTSNPN and SVGIG (reference sequence). The CDR3 totals 15 residues. With V trimmed by 3 bases and J by 6 bases, 10 bases remained unmatched. The CDR3 sequence is CAWSSLAGAGDTQYF. The DNA of the CDR3 is TGTGCCTGGAGCTCTTTAGCGGGAGCGGGGGATACGCAGTATTTT.